Presented here are 18 T cell receptor beta chains from one specimen sequenced in a study of tumor-infiltrating lymphocytes in primary liver carcinoma. Germline DNA was also extracted, and blood RNA derived from unsorted whole blood. Researchers generated TCR beta cDNA from roughly 500 ng of total RNA, relying on a constant-region primer. Three nested multiplex PCR rounds, a slightly modified ARM-PCR method, built the TCR beta libraries. The first two PCR rounds, nine to ten cycles each, used TRBV1-TRBV30 forward primers and a C-beta reverse primer. TCRdb independently ran MiXCR on the multiplex PCR reads; one entry per CDR3 protein. The profile shows approximately 300,000 distinct CDR3 sequences, approximately 65% of them singletons. The sequenced sample consisted of peripheral blood. Source of these receptors: a man aged 40-50 years with primary liver carcinoma and hepatitis B virus infection.

The chain combines TRBV10-3 with TRBJ2-1; TRBD2 agrees at 8 bases. Looked up from germline, CDR1 is ENHRY and CDR2 is SYGVKD. The CDR3 extends over 17 amino acids. After removal of 7 bases from V and 0 bases from J, the junction contained 11 bases not matched to a gene. The CDR3 region is CAITTSSGSSSYNEQFF. The CDR3 nucleotides read TGTGCCATCACTACGTCTAGCGGGTCCAGCTCCTACAATGAGCAGTTCTTC.

V is TRBV6-5 and J is TRBJ2-1; 16 bases match TRBD2. Germline V gene data show CDR1 as MNHEY and CDR2 as SVGAGI. The CDR3 covers 18 residues. With 3 bases clipped from V and 5 bases from J, the junction kept 7 bases outside the gene matches. CDR3 residues: CASSYAGLAGGSHNEQFF. The CDR3 nucleotides read TGTGCCAGCAGTTATGCGGGACTAGCGGGAGGGTCCCACAATGAGCAGTTCTTC.

J is TRBJ2-1 and V is TRBV25-1; TRBD2 agrees at 9 bases. Trimming removed 2 bases from V and 12 bases from J; junction bases left unmatched: 8. The V gene's germline CDR1 is MGHDK and CDR2 SYGVNS. This CDR3 is 14 amino acids long. CDR3 sequence: CASSERREGRGQFF. The CDR3 DNA sequence: TGTGCCAGCAGTGAAAGGCGGGAGGGCAGGGGGCAGTTCTTC.

As concerns this clonotype: It may be a read error: a sequence one base away is much more abundant. The chain links TRBV29-1 to TRBJ1-1; D ambiguous. Trimming removed 2 bases from V and 4 bases from J, with 5 bases in between. The CDR3 has 11 amino acids. Germline V gene sequence: CDR1 SQVTM, CDR2 ANQGSEA. The CDR3 bases are TGCAGCGTTGAATCGGCCACTGAAGCTTTCTTT. This sequence encodes CSVESATEAFF.

The chain recombines TRBV29-1 with TRBJ2-1; 7 bases match TRBD2. V trimming: 7 bases; J trimming: 8 bases; junction bases outside the gene matches: 8. In germline, CDR1 is SQVTM, CDR2 ANQGSEA. The CDR3 contains 12 residues. The CDR3 protein is CSARGRGDEQFF. CDR3 DNA sequence: TGCAGCGCTCGTGGGAGGGGCGATGAGCAGTTCTTC.

About this clonotype itself: This could be a read error, since a much larger clone is one nucleotide away. This chain links TRBV5-5 with TRBJ2-7; 8 bases map to TRBD2. Germline V lookup: CDR1 SGHKS, CDR2 YYEKEE (reference sequence). Trimming at V came to 4 bases and at J to 2 bases, leaving 8 bases not matched to a gene. CDR3 size: 15 residues. CDR3 nucleotides: TGTGCCAGCAGCCCCGGTAGACTAGCGACCTACGAGCAGTACTTC. Translating gives CASSPGRLATYEQYF.

This clonotype was detected many times. The rearrangement joins TRBV6-2 or TRBV6-3 to TRBJ2-1; D is tentatively TRBD1 or TRBD2 (5 bases each). The CDR3 totals 14 residues. Trimming stripped 2 bases from V and 7 bases from J, with 12 bases between. Germline CDR1 is MNHEY and CDR2 is SVGEGT. The CDR3 DNA follows: TGTGCCAGCAGTTACCCAGGGAGTTCTAATGAGCAGTTCTTC. Its translation: CASSYPGSSNEQFF.

As for this clonotype: A much larger clone differs by one base, so this may be a read error. The V gene is TRBV5-5, the J gene TRBJ2-3; weak D call: TRBD1 (6 bases). Germline V gives CDR1 SGHKS, CDR2 YYEKEE (reference sequence). The CDR3 sequence is 15 residues long. CDR3 nucleotides: TGTGCCAGCAGCTACGGACAGAGCCGCACAGATACGCTGTATTTT. Its translation: CASSYGQSRTDTLYF.

A word on this clonotype: A read error is likely, as this CDR3 ends without the conserved phenylalanine or tryptophan. J is TRBJ1-2 and V is TRBV2; 9 nucleotides agree with TRBD1. CDR1 and CDR2 (germline): SNHLY, FYNNEI. The J segment lost 6 bases and the V segment lost 6 bases, leaving 5 bases of the junction unmatched. CDR3 size: 13 residues. CDR3 sequence reads: CASREDRGNGYTL. As DNA, the CDR3 is TGTGCCAGCAGAGAGGACAGGGGTAATGGCTACACCCTC.

V and J are TRBV5-1 and TRBJ2-1, with 7 bases that match TRBD2. The CDR3 sequence is 15 residues long. CDR1 is SGHRS and CDR2 is YFSETQ in the germline V gene. Trimming at V came to 4 bases and at J to 8 bases, leaving 12 bases not matched to a gene. The CDR3 DNA sequence: TGCGCCAGCAGCCTAGGGACTACCAGAACGGATGAGCAGTTCTTC. It translates to CASSLGTTRTDEQFF.

This clonotype was seen ten or more times. The chain recombines TRBV10-3 with TRBJ2-7; the D is unclear. The V end lost 4 bases, the J end lost 5 bases, and 18 bases lay between the germline ends. The CDR3 runs to 15 residues. Germline V gene sequence: CDR1 ENHRY, CDR2 SYGVKD. The CDR3, as DNA: TGTGCCATCAGTGGCCCAGCCGGTTTGAAGGACGAGCAGTACTTC. It encodes CAISGPAGLKDEQYF.

As for this clonotype: A clone one base away is much larger, so this may be a read error. The chain recombines TRBV29-1 with TRBJ2-7, with 11 bases identical to TRBD2. CDR1 is SQVTM, CDR2 ANQGSEA, per germline. The CDR3 is 13 residues long. The trim removed 5 bases at V and 5 bases at J, leaving 5 bases unmatched. CDR3 region: CSVTSGSIHEQYF. CDR3 coding DNA: TGCAGCGTTACTAGCGGGAGTATCCACGAGCAGTACTTC.

The chain employs TRBV5-1 and TRBJ1-1; D gene unclear. Germline V gene data show CDR1 as SGHRS and CDR2 as YFSETQ. The CDR3 extends over 14 amino acids. Trimming stripped 0 bases from V and 1 base from J, with 7 bases between. The CDR3 region has the DNA TGCGCCAGCAGCTTGGGGGTAGGGAACACTGAAGCTTTCTTT. As protein: CASSLGVGNTEAFF.

A single count supports this clonotype. This chain joins TRBV5-1 and TRBJ2-1; no firm D call. CDR1 SGHRS and CDR2 YFSETQ come from the germline V gene. The CDR3 spans 17 residues. Trimming stripped 0 bases from V and 0 bases from J, with 13 bases between. CDR3 residues: CASSLAVGSDSYNEQFF. CDR3 sequence (DNA): TGCGCCAGCAGCTTGGCCGTCGGGTCGGACTCCTACAATGAGCAGTTCTTC.

In its sample, this clonotype was seen once. A much larger clonotype is one base distant, so this may be a read error. The chain uses TRBV29-1 and TRBJ2-7; TRBD2 aligns across 8 bases. Germline V CDR1 and CDR2: SQVTM, ANQGSEA. This CDR3 contains 13 residues. The CDR3 protein is CSVEGAGGYELYF. DNA of the CDR3: TGCAGCGTTGAAGGGGCGGGGGGTTACGAGCTGTACTTT.

The V gene is TRBV5-1, the J gene TRBJ2-4; D unresolved. This CDR3 contains 16 residues. From germline, CDR1 is SGHRS and CDR2 YFSETQ. V dropped 0 bases and J dropped 1 base, with 11 bases sitting between them. CDR3 residues: CASSLEGLAAKNIQYF. DNA of the CDR3: TGCGCCAGCAGCTTGGAAGGGTTGGCGGCCAAAAACATTCAGTACTTC.

About this clonotype: This may arise from a read error, as a much more abundant clone is one base away. The chain links TRBV6-1 to TRBJ2-7; 8 nucleotides line up with TRBD1. The length of the CDR3 is 12 residues. Germline V gene data show CDR1 as MNHNS and CDR2 as SASEGT. The CDR3 protein is CASVRDRYEQCF. For the CDR3, the DNA is TGTGCCAGCGTCCGGGACAGGTACGAGCAGTGCTTC.

This clonotype was picked up a small number of times. This sequence may be a read error, since a much larger clone differs from it by one base. The rearrangement joins TRBV6-2 or TRBV6-3 to TRBJ2-7, with 9 bases that match TRBD2. The CDR3 is made up of 15 amino acids. V trimming: 2 bases; J trimming: 5 bases; junction bases outside the gene matches: 7. Germline-derived CDR1 and CDR2 are MNHEY and SVGEGT. The CDR3 bases are TGTGCCAGCAGTTACGACCCTAGCGGGGCTAACGAGCAGTACTTC. Translation gives CASSYDPSGANEQYF.